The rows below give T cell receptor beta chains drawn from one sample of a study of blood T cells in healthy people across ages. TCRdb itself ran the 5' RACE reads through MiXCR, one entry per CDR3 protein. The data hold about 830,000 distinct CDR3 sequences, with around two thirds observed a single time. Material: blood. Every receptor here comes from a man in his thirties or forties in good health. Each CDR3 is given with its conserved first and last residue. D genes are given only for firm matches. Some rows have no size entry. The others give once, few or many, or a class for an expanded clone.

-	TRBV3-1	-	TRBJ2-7	TGTGCCAGCAGCCCCCGGGGTATTGGCGAGCAGTACTTC	CASSPRGIGEQYF
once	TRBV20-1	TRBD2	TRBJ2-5	TGCAGTGCTAGCCCCGGGACTAGCGGGGGGACCCCGGAGACCCAGTACTTC	CSASPGTSGGTPETQYF
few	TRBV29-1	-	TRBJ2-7	TGCAGCGTTGAAATAGCAGGGTACGAGCAGTACTTC	CSVEIAGYEQYF
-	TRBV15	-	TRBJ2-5	TGTGCCACCAGCAGAGTTGGGGACAATGAGCAGTACTTC	CATSRVGDNEQYF
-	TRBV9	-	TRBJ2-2	TGTGCCAGCAACCAAAGAGGCGCAACCGGGGAGCTGTTTTTT	CASNQRGATGELFF
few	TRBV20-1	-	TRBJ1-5	TGCAGTGCTAGAGATGTAACAGGGAGGGACGCTCAGCCCCAGCATTTT	CSARDVTGRDAQPQHF
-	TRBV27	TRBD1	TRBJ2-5	TGTGCCAGCAGTTTAGCCGGGACAGGGTTGGAGACCCAGTACTTC	CASSLAGTGLETQYF
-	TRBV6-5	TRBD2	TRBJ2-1	TGTGCCAGCAGTTACTCCCTCTGGCAGGGGGCAGCTAGCGGGGGGGATGAGCAGTTCTTC	CASSYSLWQGAASGGDEQFF
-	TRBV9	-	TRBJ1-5	TGTGCCAGCAGCGAGGGGGACCGGGAGCCCCAGCATTTT	CASSEGDREPQHF
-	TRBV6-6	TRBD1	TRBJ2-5	TGTGCCAGCAGCCCTACCCCGGACAGGGGCCTTCAAGAGACCCAGTACTTC	CASSPTPDRGLQETQYF
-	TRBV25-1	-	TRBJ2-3	TGTGCCAGCAGTGTCGGTGAGGGCCCTAGCACAGATACGCAGTATTTT	CASSVGEGPSTDTQYF
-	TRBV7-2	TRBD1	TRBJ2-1	TGTGTCAGCAGCTCGGGACAGGGGCGTGAGCAGTTCTTC	CVSSSGQGREQFF
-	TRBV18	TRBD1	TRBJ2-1	TGTGCCAGCTCACCATCGGGGACAGGGGGCTTCTATGAGCAGTTCTTC	CASSPSGTGGFYEQFF
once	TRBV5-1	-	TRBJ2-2	TGCGCCAGCAGCAGAGAGGGACCGATGAACACCGGGGAGCTGTTTTTT	CASSREGPMNTGELFF
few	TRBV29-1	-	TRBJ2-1	TGCAGCGTTGAAGGGGGCAGAGAGCAGTTCTTC	CSVEGGREQFF
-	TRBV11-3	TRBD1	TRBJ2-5	TGTGCCAGCAGTTCCGGGACAGGGGCCCCCCAAGAGACCCAGTACTTC	CASSSGTGAPQETQYF
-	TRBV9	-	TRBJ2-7	TGTGCCAGCAGCGGTGACACTTACTCCTACGAGCAGTACTTC	CASSGDTYSYEQYF
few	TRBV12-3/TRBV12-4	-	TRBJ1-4	TGTGCCAGCAGTTTAGGCCATCGGACGGTTAATGAAAAACTGTTTTTT	CASSLGHRTVNEKLFF
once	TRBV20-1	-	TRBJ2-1	TGCAGTGCTCGGGATTTTAATAACTACAATGAGCAGTTCTTC	CSARDFNNYNEQFF
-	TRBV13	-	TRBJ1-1	TGTGCCAGCAGCATAATCCAGGTAAACACTGAAGCTTTCTTT	CASSIIQVNTEAFF
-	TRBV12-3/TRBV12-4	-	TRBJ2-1	TGTGCCAGCAATGCGTTTCCGAGGGGTGAGCAGTTCTTC	CASNAFPRGEQFF
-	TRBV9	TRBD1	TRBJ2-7	TGTGCCAGCAGCGTAGCTACAGGGGACCATAACGGAAGAATTAGCTCCTACGAGCAGTACTTC	CASSVATGDHNGRISSYEQYF
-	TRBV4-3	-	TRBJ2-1	TGCGCCAGCAGCCATCTATCCACGGGGAATGAGCAGTTCTTC	CASSHLSTGNEQFF
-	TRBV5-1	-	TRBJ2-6	TGCGCCAGCAGCTTGGGTGACAGGGACTCCGGGGCCAACGTCCTGACTTTC	CASSLGDRDSGANVLTF
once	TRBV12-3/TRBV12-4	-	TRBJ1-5	TGTGCCAGCAACCCCGGGCTGGTAGGGCTCGGGCAGCCCCAGCATTTT	CASNPGLVGLGQPQHF
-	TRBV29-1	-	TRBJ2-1	TGCAGCGGGAGGGACAGATATCACAATGAGCAGTTCTTC	CSGRDRYHNEQFF
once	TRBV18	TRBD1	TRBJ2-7	TGTGCCAGCTCACCCAAGGACAGGGGTGCCTACGAGCAGTACTTC	CASSPKDRGAYEQYF
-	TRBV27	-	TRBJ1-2	TGTGCCAGCAGGGGAAGGGCAGACTACACTAACTATGGCTACACCTTC	CASRGRADYTNYGYTF
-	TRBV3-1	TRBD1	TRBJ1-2	TGTGCCAGCAGCCAACCCAGGGGGCGAGCTAACTATGGCTACACCTTC	CASSQPRGRANYGYTF
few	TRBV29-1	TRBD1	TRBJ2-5	TGCAGCGCCCAAGGACAGGTTCAAGAGACCCAGTACTTC	CSAQGQVQETQYF
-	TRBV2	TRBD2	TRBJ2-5	TGTGCCAGCAGTGTAGGACTAGTTAGAGAGACCCAGTACTTC	CASSVGLVRETQYF
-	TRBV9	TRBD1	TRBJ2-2	TGTGCCAGCAGCTTCAGGGGGACCGGGGAGCTGTTTTTT	CASSFRGTGELFF
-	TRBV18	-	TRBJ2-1	TGTGCCAGCTCACCTCCCCTGGACCGGGGAGAGTTCTTC	CASSPPLDRGEFF
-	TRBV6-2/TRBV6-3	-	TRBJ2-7	TGTGCCAGCAGTTACGGCGTCGGGGCCTCCGAGCAGTACTTC	CASSYGVGASEQYF
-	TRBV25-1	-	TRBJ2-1	TGTGCCAGCAGTGCCCTGACTGACTCCTACAATGAGCAGTTCTTC	CASSALTDSYNEQFF